This TCR beta chain derives from a study of shared clonotypes between healthy human individuals. The authors loaded 200 ng DNA, 25,000 to 30,000 T cell genomes, into sorted-subset replicate PCRs. TCRdb's copy holds only in-frame clones and misses some; the assay was immunoSEQ multiplex PCR. The data contain around 600,000 clones, roughly 98% of them singletons. Naive CD8 cells comprised CD45RO-negative, CCR7-positively selected cells, excluding terminally differentiated effector memory CD45RA+ cells. Each donor was a Caucasian adult residing in Nashville, Tennessee. Germline V gives CDR1 PRHDT, CDR2 FYEKMQ (reference sequence). The V gene lost 6 bases and the J gene lost 5 bases, with 10 bases spanning the gap. There are 12 residues in the CDR3.

The sequence derives from a man younger than 45 in good health. Sequencing was carried out using naive CD8+ T cells sorted from blood. The V call is TRBV13, the J call TRBJ1-1; tentatively, D is TRBD1 (5 bases). CDR3 residues: CASSRGVTEAFF. The CDR3 DNA reads TGTGCCAGCAGTCGAGGGGTGACTGAAGCTTTCTTT.